This T cell receptor (beta chain) was recorded in a study of identical twins. Study-wide findings and caveats: Among out-of-frame alpha sequences shared by twins, low generation probability occurred in excess. In drawing conclusions, the study used cross-sectional statistical analysis and did not follow the same donors.

cDNA carried unique molecular identifiers, and a universal primer site was added by template switching. Each CDR3 protein is one row after TCRdb ran MiXCR on the 5' RACE reads. The sample shows around 220,000 distinct CDR3 sequences, over 9.5% of them seen only once. Of note for this clonotype: Its antigen is undetermined.

Only healthy Caucasians were enrolled as donors. Germline V gene data show CDR1 as SGHRS and CDR2 as YFSETQ. Trimming removed 3 bases at V and 1 base at J, with 15 bases between. The CDR3 spans 16 residues. The clonotype was recovered from a man between 50 and 59 years old in good health. The J gene is TRBJ2-3, the V gene TRBV5-1, with unresolved D. Sequenced sample: memory T cells sorted from blood. The DNA of the CDR3 is TGCGCCAGCAGCTCCTCACAGTCTAGGGGCACAGATACGCAGTATTTT. It codes for CASSSSQSRGTDTQYF. Variable domain in full (rest from reference TRBV5-1 and TRBJ2-3): KAGVTQTPRYLIKTRGQQVTLSCSPISGHRSVSWYQQTPGQGLQFLFEYFSETQRNKGNFPGRFSGRQFSNSRSEMNVSTLELGDSALYLCASSSSQSRGTDTQYFGPGTRLTVL.